Below are 17 T cell receptor beta chains sequenced from a single sample in a study of cytomegalovirus exposure and HLA in healthy donors. Measured with immunoSEQ multiplex PCR; TCRdb has only the in-frame clones, and not every one. The table lists some 200,000 clones, approximately 86% of them singletons, with 6% to 8.5% in the top ten. Material: PBMCs. The receptors stem from a man aged 25 to 45 in good health and CMV-seropositive.

The rearrangement uses TRBV10-3 and TRBJ1-6; 9 bases are a match to TRBD1. Germline values: CDR1 ENHRY, CDR2 SYGVKD. V was pared by 4 bases and J by 7 bases, with 2 bases of the junction left unmatched. The CDR3 has 14 amino acids. The CDR3 nucleotides are TGTGCCATCAGTGGGGACAGGGTCAATTCACCCCTCCACTTT. This encodes CAISGDRVNSPLHF.

As regards this clone: This may be a read error: a much more frequent sequence differs by one nucleotide. The chain couples TRBV2 to TRBJ2-3; TRBD2 matches 13 bases. The V segment lost 6 bases and the J segment 3 bases; nucleotides outside the gene matches: 3. This CDR3 spans 15 amino acids. CDR1 is SNHLY and CDR2 is FYNNEI in the germline V gene. The CDR3 spells CASRRTSGGTDTQYF. DNA for the CDR3: TGTGCCAGCAGACGGACTAGCGGGGGAACAGATACGCAGTATTTT.

V and J are TRBV30 and TRBJ2-1, with TRBD2 matching 12 bases. V trimming: 2 bases; J trimming: 9 bases; junction bases outside the gene matches: 5. The CDR3 length is 14 residues. The V gene's germline CDR1 is GTSNPN and CDR2 SVGIG (reference sequence). CDR3 sequence (DNA): TGTGCCTGGAGTCACCTAGCGGGAGGGAGTGAGCAGTTCTTC. Encoded protein: CAWSHLAGGSEQFF.

The V gene is TRBV7-2, the J gene TRBJ1-1, with 7 bases matching TRBD1. In germline, CDR1 is SGHTA, CDR2 FQGNSA. The CDR3 is 14 residues long. J gave up 1 base and V 5 bases, and 4 bases lay outside the gene matches. This CDR3 reads CASSRRTGNTEAFF. The CDR3 nucleotides read TGTGCCAGCAGCCGCAGGACAGGGAACACTGAAGCTTTCTTT.

This sequence joins TRBV4-3 and TRBJ2-1, with 10 bases fitting TRBD2. V lost 4 bases, J lost 8 bases, and 8 bases stayed unmatched. Per the germline V gene, CDR1 is LGHNA and CDR2 is YSLEER. This CDR3 contains 15 residues. CDR3 in amino acids: CASSPSGSPGDEQFF. The CDR3 DNA follows: TGCGCCAGCAGCCCTAGCGGGAGCCCTGGGGATGAGCAGTTCTTC.

The V and J genes are TRBV6-1 and TRBJ1-4, with TRBD1 matching over 7 bases. With 6 bases clipped from V and 7 bases from J, the junction kept 11 bases outside the gene matches. The CDR3 loop spans 15 amino acids. Germline V gives CDR1 MNHNS, CDR2 SASEGT. The CDR3, as DNA: TGTGCCAGCAGGGGGACAGTCGGTCGAAGTGAAAAACTGTTTTTT. It codes for CASRGTVGRSEKLFF.

The gene calls are TRBV6-4 and TRBJ1-2; TRBD1 might be the D (6 bases). Germline lookup yields CDR1 MRHNA and CDR2 SNTAGT. With 0 bases removed from V and 7 bases from J, the gap between germline ends came to 15 bases. The CDR3 is made up of 15 amino acids. The CDR3 loop reads CASSDSGRGVGGYTF. CDR3 in DNA: TGTGCCAGCAGTGACTCGGGCAGGGGTGTCGGTGGCTACACCTTC.

This chain joins TRBV5-1 and TRBJ2-7; D unresolved. The germline V gene encodes CDR1 SGHRS and CDR2 YFSETQ. The CDR3 runs to 12 residues. V was trimmed by 5 bases and J by 3 bases, leaving 9 bases between them. This chain's CDR3 is CASSSSHYEQYF. The CDR3 DNA reads TGCGCCAGCAGTTCCTCTCACTACGAGCAGTACTTC.

The V and J genes are TRBV27 and TRBJ2-5; perhaps D is TRBD1 or TRBD2 (6 bases each). V lost 7 bases and J 3 bases, leaving 21 bases between the germline ends. Germline assignment: CDR1 MNHEY and CDR2 SMNVEV (reference sequence). CDR3 length equals 16 residues. CDR3 loop: CASNKQGRRTKETQYF. DNA for the CDR3: TGTGCCAGCAACAAACAGGGACGTAGGACTAAAGAGACCCAGTACTTC.

The J gene is TRBJ2-2, the V gene TRBV6-5, with 7 bases that match TRBD2. This CDR3 contains 15 residues. From germline, CDR1 is MNHEY and CDR2 SVGAGI. Trimming took 5 bases from V and 0 from J; bases not matched to a gene: 3. This chain's CDR3 is CASSLSGTNTGELFF. The CDR3 region has the DNA TGTGCCAGCAGTCTAAGCGGGACGAACACCGGGGAGCTGTTTTTT.

A note on this clone: This sample includes further DNA sequences coding for the same CDR3. The rearrangement links TRBV5-1 to TRBJ2-7; no clear D gene. Per germline, CDR1 SGHRS and CDR2 YFSETQ. Trimming pared 4 bases from V and 2 bases from J, leaving 7 bases between. CDR3 length equals 12 residues. The CDR3 DNA reads as TGCGCCAGCAGCCTGGTGGCCTACGAGCAGTACTTC. It yields the protein CASSLVAYEQYF.

This rearrangement joins TRBV5-5 to TRBJ2-1; D may be TRBD2 (6 bases). This CDR3 contains 15 residues. From germline, CDR1 is SGHKS and CDR2 YYEKEE (reference sequence). V gave up 4 bases and J gave up 8 bases, with 19 bases separating them. In nucleotides, the CDR3 is TGTGCCAGCAGCCTCGGGACTTCCCCGGGGGATGAGCAGTTCTTC. Its protein is CASSLGTSPGDEQFF.

The chain combines TRBV9 with TRBJ2-3; D gene uncertain. The CDR3 contains 11 residues. CDR1 SGDLS and CDR2 YYNGEE come from the germline V gene. Trimming removed 7 bases at V and 2 bases at J, with 5 bases between. CDR3: CASLFTDTQYF. The CDR3 DNA reads as TGTGCCAGCCTTTTCACAGATACGCAGTATTTT.

The chain employs TRBV30 and TRBJ2-2; D remains unclear. Per germline, CDR1 GTSNPN and CDR2 SVGIG (reference sequence). Trimming took 0 bases from V and 1 from J, leaving 9 bases between them. This CDR3 region has 15 residues. CDR3 residues: CAWSVLSGNTGELFF. The CDR3 DNA follows: TGTGCCTGGAGTGTACTATCAGGGAACACCGGGGAGCTGTTTTTT.

This clone was observed once. This chain uses TRBV10-3 with TRBJ2-5; the match to TRBD1 covers 12 bases. J lost 5 bases, V lost 3 bases, and 4 bases had no gene match. The CDR3 runs to 15 residues. Germline V gene data show CDR1 as ENHRY and CDR2 as SYGVKD. CDR3 residues: CAISDPGTGGETQYF. CDR3 DNA sequence: TGTGCCATCAGTGATCCCGGGACAGGGGGCGAGACCCAGTACTTC.

This clone was detected only once. The V call is TRBV13, the J call TRBJ2-1; D ambiguous. CDR1 is PRHDT, CDR2 FYEKMQ, per germline (reference sequence). CDR3 length equals 15 residues. V lost 5 bases to trimming and J lost 4 bases, with 15 bases between them. The CDR3 loop is CASSPPGRVYNEQFF. CDR3 in DNA: TGTGCCAGCAGCCCCCCCGGACGGGTATACAATGAGCAGTTCTTC.

The chain employs TRBV7-2 and TRBJ2-1; 7 bases match TRBD1. CDR3 length: 15 amino acids. CDR1 is SGHTA and CDR2 is FQGNSA in the germline V gene. V lost 5 bases, J lost 12 bases, and 16 bases stayed unmatched. The CDR3 DNA reads TGTGCCAGCAGCCCCCGGGCAGGGGGAGACCTCTGGCAGTTCTTC. Amino acid sequence: CASSPRAGGDLWQFF.